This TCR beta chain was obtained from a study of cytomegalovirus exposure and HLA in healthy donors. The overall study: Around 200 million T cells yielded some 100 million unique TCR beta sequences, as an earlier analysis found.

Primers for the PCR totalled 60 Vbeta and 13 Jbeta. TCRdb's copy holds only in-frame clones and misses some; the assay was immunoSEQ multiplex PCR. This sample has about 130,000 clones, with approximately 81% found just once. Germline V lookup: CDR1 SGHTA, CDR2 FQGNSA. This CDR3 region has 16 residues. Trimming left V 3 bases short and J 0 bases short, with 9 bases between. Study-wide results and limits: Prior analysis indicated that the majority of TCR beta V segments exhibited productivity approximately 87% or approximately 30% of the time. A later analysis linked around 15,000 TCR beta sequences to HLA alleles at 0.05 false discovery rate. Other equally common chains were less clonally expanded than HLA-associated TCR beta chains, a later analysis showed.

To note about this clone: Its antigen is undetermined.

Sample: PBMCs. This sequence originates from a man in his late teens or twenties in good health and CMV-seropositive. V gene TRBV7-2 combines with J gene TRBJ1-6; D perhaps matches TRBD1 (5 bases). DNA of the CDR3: TGTGCCAGCAGCTTCGACAGTAGCTCCTATAATTCACCCCTCCACTTT. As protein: CASSFDSSSYNSPLHF.